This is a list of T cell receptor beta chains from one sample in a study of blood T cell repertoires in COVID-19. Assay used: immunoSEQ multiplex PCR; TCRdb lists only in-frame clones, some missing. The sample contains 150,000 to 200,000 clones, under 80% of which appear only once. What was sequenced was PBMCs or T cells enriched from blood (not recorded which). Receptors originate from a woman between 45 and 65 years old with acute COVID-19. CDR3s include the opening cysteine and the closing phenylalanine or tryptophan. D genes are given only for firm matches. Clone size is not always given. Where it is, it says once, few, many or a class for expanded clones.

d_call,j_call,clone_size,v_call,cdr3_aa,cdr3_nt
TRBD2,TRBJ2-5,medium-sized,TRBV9,CASSEGWTSGAQETQYF,TGTGCCAGCAGCGAGGGCTGGACTAGCGGGGCTCAAGAGACCCAGTACTTC
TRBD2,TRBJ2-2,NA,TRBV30,CASERGGNTGELFF,TGTGCCTCTGAGCGGGGGGGTAACACCGGGGAGCTGTTTTTT
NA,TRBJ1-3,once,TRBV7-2,CATAGDAGNTIYF,TGTGCCACCGCAGGGGACGCTGGAAACACCATATATTTT
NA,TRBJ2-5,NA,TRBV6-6,CASSPRMAQETQYF,TGTGCCAGCAGTCCCCGTATGGCACAAGAGACCCAGTACTTC
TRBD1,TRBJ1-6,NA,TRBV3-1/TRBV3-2,CASSQDGTASPLHF,TGTGCCAGCAGCCAAGATGGGACAGCTTCACCCCTCCACTTT
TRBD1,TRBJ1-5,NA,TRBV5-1,CASSPGGQGHQPQHF,TGCGCCAGCAGCCCCGGGGGACAGGGTCATCAGCCCCAGCATTTT
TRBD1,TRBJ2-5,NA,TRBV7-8,CASSLPGQGAAQSAQETQYF,TGTGCCAGCAGCTTACCTGGACAGGGGGCAGCCCAATCCGCTCAAGAGACCCAGTACTTC
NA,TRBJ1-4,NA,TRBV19,CASGPQRTKLFF,TGTGCCAGTGGCCCACAGAGAACAAAACTGTTTTTT
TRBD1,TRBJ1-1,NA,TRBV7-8,CASSVAHTTGTAEAFF,TGTGCCAGCAGCGTTGCCCACACAACCGGGACAGCTGAAGCTTTCTTT
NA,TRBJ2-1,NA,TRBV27,CASSLAFYNEQFF,TGTGCCAGCAGTTTAGCGTTCTACAATGAGCAGTTCTTC
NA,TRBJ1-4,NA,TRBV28,CATGSTNEKLFF,TGTGCCACGGGATCAACTAATGAAAAACTGTTTTTT
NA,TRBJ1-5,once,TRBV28,CASKFFGQGNQPQHF,TGTGCCAGCAAGTTTTTTGGGCAGGGGAATCAGCCCCAGCATTTT
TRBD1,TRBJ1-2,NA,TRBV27,CASSSGTGSYGYTF,TGTGCCAGCAGTTCCGGGACAGGGAGCTATGGCTACACCTTC
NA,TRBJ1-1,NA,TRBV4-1,CASSQESAGVNTEAFF,TGCGCCAGCAGCCAAGAGTCGGCAGGGGTAAACACTGAAGCTTTCTTT
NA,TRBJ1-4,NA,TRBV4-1,CASSRTANEKLFF,TGCGCCAGCAGCCGTACAGCTAATGAAAAACTGTTTTTT
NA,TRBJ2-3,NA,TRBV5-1,CASSFGGPSTDTQYF,TGCGCCAGCAGCTTTGGCGGGCCTAGCACAGATACGCAGTATTTT
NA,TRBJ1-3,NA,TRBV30,CAFQRDNSRGNTIYF,TGTGCCTTCCAAAGGGACAATTCTCGGGGAAACACCATATATTTT
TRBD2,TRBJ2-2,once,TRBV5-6,CASSLIGLAGTGELFF,TGTGCCAGCAGCTTGATCGGACTAGCGGGGACCGGGGAGCTGTTTTTT
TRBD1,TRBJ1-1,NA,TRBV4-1,CASRGGGTGGYNTEAFF,TGCGCCAGCAGAGGAGGGGGGACAGGGGGGTACAACACTGAAGCTTTCTTT
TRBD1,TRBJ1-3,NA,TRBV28,CASSPQGARGNTIYF,TGTGCCAGCAGTCCGCAGGGGGCGAGAGGAAACACCATATATTTT
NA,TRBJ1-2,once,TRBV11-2,CASSLRGGYGYTF,TGTGCCAGCAGCTTAAGAGGCGGCTATGGCTACACCTTC
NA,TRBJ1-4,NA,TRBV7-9,CASSPLPQGNEKLFF,TGTGCCAGCAGCCCCCTCCCCCAGGGGAATGAAAAACTGTTTTTT
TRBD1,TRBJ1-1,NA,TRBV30,CAWSAAGGDTEAFF,TGTGCCTGGAGTGCTGCAGGGGGCGATACTGAAGCTTTCTTT